Given below is one TCR beta chain in context. The antigen remains undetermined. This entry comes from a study of beta chain features in type 1 diabetes. The ends were cut back, 7 bases at V and 6 bases at J, with 21 bases in the middle. Germline lookup yields CDR1 LNHDA and CDR2 SQIVND (reference sequence). The CDR3 covers 16 residues. General study points: Lower insertion and higher deletion counts appeared at VDJ junctions in type 1 diabetes patients. Naive, central memory and Treg TCRB repertoires seemed to resemble each other more closely in patients than they did in healthy donors. Highly expressing activated T cells could be over-counted with a cDNA template.

All of the isolated RNA was reverse transcribed, so expressed TCRB transcripts were sequenced. Method: immunoSEQ multiplex PCR; TCRdb's copy keeps in-frame clones and lacks some. Here the sample spans under 900,000 clones, about a sixth being singletons. The sequenced sample was naive CD4+ T cells from blood. This TCR came from a woman aged 18-29 years in good health. This chain uses TRBV19 with TRBJ2-2, with D perhaps assigned TRBD1 or TRBD2 (5 bases each). CDR3 region: CASNPRGQGTSGELFF. Written as DNA, the CDR3 is TGTGCCAGTAATCCGCGAGGGCAGGGAACGTCCGGGGAGCTGTTTTTT.